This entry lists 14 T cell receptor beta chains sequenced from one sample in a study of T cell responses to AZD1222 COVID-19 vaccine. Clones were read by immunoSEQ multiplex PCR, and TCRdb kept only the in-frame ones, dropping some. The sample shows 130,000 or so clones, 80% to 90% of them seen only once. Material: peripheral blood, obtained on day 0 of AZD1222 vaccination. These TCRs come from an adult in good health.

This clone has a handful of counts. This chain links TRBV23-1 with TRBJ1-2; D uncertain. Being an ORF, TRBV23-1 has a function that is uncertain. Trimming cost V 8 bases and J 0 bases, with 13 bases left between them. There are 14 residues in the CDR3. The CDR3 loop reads CASEEGSTNYGYTF. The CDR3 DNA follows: TGCGCCAGCGAGGAGGGCAGTACTAACTATGGCTACACCTTC.

The DNA of the CDR3 is TGTGCCAGCAGTTTCATGGGGGGAAGCGGCTACACCTTC. Translation gives CASSFMGGSGYTF. J is TRBJ1-2 and V is TRBV6-6; maybe TRBD1 (5 bases). CDR3 length: 13 residues. V lost 4 bases, J lost 8 bases, and 14 bases lay in between. CDR1 MNHNY and CDR2 SVGAGI come from the germline V gene (reference sequence).

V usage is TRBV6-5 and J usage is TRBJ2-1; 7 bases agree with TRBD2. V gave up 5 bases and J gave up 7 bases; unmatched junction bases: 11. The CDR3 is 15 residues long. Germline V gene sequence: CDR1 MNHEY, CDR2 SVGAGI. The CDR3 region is CASSQTSRTGNEQFF. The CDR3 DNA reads TGTGCCAGCAGTCAGACTAGCCGAACGGGGAATGAGCAGTTCTTC.

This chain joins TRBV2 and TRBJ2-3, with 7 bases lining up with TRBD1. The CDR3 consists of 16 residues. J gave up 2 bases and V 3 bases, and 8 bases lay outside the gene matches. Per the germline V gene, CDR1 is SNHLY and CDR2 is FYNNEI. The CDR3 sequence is CASSDPGTVYTDTQYF. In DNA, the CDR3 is TGTGCCAGCAGTGACCCCGGGACAGTTTACACAGATACGCAGTATTTT.

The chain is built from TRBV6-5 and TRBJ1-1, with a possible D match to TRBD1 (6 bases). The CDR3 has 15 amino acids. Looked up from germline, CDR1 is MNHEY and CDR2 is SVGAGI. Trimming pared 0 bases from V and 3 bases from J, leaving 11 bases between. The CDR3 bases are TGTGCCAGCAGTTACTCGAGAGGGGGGGACACTGAAGCTTTCTTT. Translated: CASSYSRGGDTEAFF.

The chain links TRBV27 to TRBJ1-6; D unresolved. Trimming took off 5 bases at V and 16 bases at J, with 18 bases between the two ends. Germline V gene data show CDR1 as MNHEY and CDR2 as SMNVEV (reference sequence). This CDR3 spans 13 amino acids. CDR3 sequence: CASSPNPTLGLHF. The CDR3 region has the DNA TGTGCCAGCAGTCCGAACCCCACACTAGGGCTCCACTTT.

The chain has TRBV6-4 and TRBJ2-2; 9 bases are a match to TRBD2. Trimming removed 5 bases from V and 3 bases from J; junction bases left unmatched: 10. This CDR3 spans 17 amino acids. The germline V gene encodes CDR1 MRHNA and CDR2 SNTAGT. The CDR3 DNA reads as TGTGCCAGCAGTCCCAGAGCGGGGGGACCTTACACCGGGGAGCTGTTTTTT. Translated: CASSPRAGGPYTGELFF.

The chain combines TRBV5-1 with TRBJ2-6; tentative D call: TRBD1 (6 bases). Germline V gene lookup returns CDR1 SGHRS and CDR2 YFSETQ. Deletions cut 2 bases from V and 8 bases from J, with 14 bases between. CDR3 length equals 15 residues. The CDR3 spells CASSFGKGGSNVLTF. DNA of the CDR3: TGCGCCAGCAGCTTTGGGAAAGGGGGATCCAACGTCCTGACTTTC.

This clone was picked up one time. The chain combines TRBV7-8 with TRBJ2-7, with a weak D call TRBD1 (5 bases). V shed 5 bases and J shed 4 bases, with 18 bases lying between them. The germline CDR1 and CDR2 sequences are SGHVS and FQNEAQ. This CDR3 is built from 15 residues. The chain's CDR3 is CASSPRAGIFYEQYF. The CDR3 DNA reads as TGTGCCAGCAGCCCTCGGGCAGGGATCTTTTACGAGCAGTACTTC.

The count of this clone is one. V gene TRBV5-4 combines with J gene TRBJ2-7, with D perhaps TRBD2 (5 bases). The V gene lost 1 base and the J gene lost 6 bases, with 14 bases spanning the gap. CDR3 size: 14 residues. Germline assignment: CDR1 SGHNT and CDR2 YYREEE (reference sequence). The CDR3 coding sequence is TGTGCCAGCAGCTTGTATCGGGATGTGGGCGAGCAGTACTTC. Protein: CASSLYRDVGEQYF.

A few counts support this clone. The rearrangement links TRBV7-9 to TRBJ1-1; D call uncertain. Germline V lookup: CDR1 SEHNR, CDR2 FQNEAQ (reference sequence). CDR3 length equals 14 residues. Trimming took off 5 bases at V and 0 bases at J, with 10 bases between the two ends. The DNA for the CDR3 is TGTGCCAGCAGCAAAGGACGGCTGAACACTGAAGCTTTCTTT. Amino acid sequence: CASSKGRLNTEAFF.

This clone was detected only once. CDR3 nucleotide sequence: TGTGCCAGCAGCTCCGGACAGGGGGCAGCTCAGCCCCAGCATTTT. Its translation: CASSSGQGAAQPQHF. The chain recombines TRBV7-8 with TRBJ1-5; 11 nucleotides align to TRBD1. The V gene end was trimmed by 4 bases and the J gene end by 6 bases; junction bases not matched to a gene: 5. CDR3 length: 15 amino acids. Germline CDR1 SGHVS, CDR2 FQNEAQ.

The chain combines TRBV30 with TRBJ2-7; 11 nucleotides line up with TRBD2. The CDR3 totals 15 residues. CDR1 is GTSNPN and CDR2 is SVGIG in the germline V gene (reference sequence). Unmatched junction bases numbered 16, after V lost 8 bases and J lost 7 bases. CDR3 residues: CAGKDPGLAASEQYF. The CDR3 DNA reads TGTGCCGGAAAAGACCCGGGACTAGCGGCTTCGGAGCAGTACTTC.

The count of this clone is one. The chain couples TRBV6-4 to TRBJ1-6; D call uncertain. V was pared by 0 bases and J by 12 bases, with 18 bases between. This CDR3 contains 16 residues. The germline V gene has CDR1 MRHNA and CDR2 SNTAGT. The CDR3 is CASSDSNQQEDRPLHF. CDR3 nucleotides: TGTGCCAGCAGTGACTCGAACCAGCAAGAAGATCGACCCCTCCACTTT.